The rows below give T cell receptor beta chains drawn from one sample of a study of T cells in Graves' hyperthyroidism and ophthalmopathy. A single record per CDR3 protein comes from TCRdb applying MiXCR to the multiplex PCR reads. Of approximately 430,000 distinct CDR3 sequences listed, 15% to 18% are singletons. Sequencing was done on a sample of blood. The source of these receptors is a woman under 30 with Graves' hyperthyroidism. The CDR3 runs from the conserved cysteine through the conserved F or W. D genes are given only for firm matches. Size tells how often a clone was seen (once, few, many) or the class of an expanded clone, and some rows leave it out.

v_gene	abundance	j_gene	d_gene	CDR3aa	CDR3nt
TRBV2	NA	TRBJ1-1	NA	CASTGELDTEAFF	TGTGCCAGCACGGGGGAGTTGGACACTGAAGCTTTCTTT
TRBV12-3/TRBV12-4	NA	TRBJ1-1	TRBD1	CASGGRTGPPEAFF	TGTGCCAGCGGGGGGAGGACAGGGCCCCCTGAAGCTTTCTTT
TRBV7-9	NA	TRBJ2-1	NA	CASSLGGSGQFF	TGTGCCAGCAGCTTAGGAGGGAGCGGACAGTTCTTC
TRBV7-3	NA	TRBJ2-1	NA	CASSLFGTNNEQFF	TGTGCCAGCAGCTTATTTGGGACAAACAATGAGCAGTTCTTC
TRBV20-1	NA	TRBJ2-2	NA	CSARLTPPLAGNTGELFF	TGCAGTGCTAGACTCACTCCTCCATTGGCTGGTAACACCGGGGAGCTGTTTTTT
TRBV7-9	many	TRBJ2-7	NA	CASSIGGGVTYEQYF	TGTGCCAGCAGCATAGGTGGTGGGGTGACCTACGAGCAGTACTTC
TRBV6-1	NA	TRBJ2-1	NA	CASSSDRYNEQFF	TGTGCCAGCAGTTCCGACAGATACAATGAGCAGTTCTTC
TRBV7-9	NA	TRBJ2-5	NA	CASSLGSSVGTQYF	TGTGCCAGCAGCTTGGGCAGTTCGGTCGGGACCCAGTACTTC
TRBV27	few	TRBJ2-4	TRBD2	CASSPLKAGAKNIQYF	TGTGCCAGCAGCCCCTTAAAAGCGGGGGCCAAAAACATTCAGTACTTC
TRBV14	NA	TRBJ2-2	NA	CASSRQHGELFF	TGTGCCAGCAGCCGCCAGCACGGGGAGCTGTTTTTT
TRBV5-1	many	TRBJ2-7	TRBD2	CASRPGLAGEISYEQYF	TGCGCCAGCAGACCGGGACTAGCGGGAGAGATCTCCTACGAGCAGTACTTC
TRBV15	many	TRBJ1-1	NA	CATSSNMNTEAFF	TGTGCCACCAGCAGTAACATGAACACTGAAGCTTTCTTT
TRBV19	few	TRBJ1-1	NA	CASSPQRGTSAFF	TGTGCCAGTAGTCCCCAACGGGGGACATCAGCTTTCTTT
TRBV10-2	few	TRBJ1-6	TRBD1	CASSDIPPGTGGLYNSPLHF	TGCGCCAGCAGTGACATACCCCCCGGGACAGGGGGCTTGTATAATTCACCCCTCCACTTT
TRBV7-9	few	TRBJ2-1	TRBD2	CASSYGTSGGAPYNEQFF	TGTGCCAGCAGCTACGGGACTAGCGGGGGGGCGCCCTACAATGAGCAGTTCTTC
TRBV7-9	NA	TRBJ2-7	NA	CASSPQSGRRNEQYF	TGTGCCAGCAGCCCCCAGAGTGGTCGTAGAAACGAGCAGTACTTC
TRBV6-1	NA	TRBJ1-5	NA	CASSRASVQGLNQPQHF	TGTGCCAGCAGCCGGGCCTCAGTACAGGGACTCAATCAGCCCCAGCATTTT
TRBV28	NA	TRBJ2-7	TRBD2	CASTPTSGRTKQYF	TGTGCCAGCACCCCGACTAGCGGGAGGACGAAGCAGTACTTC
TRBV20-1	many	TRBJ2-7	TRBD2	CSARVPGTSGRTRGSYEQYF	TGCAGTGCTAGAGTCCCTGGGACTAGCGGGAGGACGAGGGGGTCCTACGAGCAGTACTTC
TRBV9	NA	TRBJ2-3	TRBD1	CASSSQGARGTDTQYF	TGTGCCAGCAGCTCACAGGGGGCTCGGGGCACAGATACGCAGTATTTT
TRBV5-1	many	TRBJ1-1	NA	CASSRAAGMNTEAFF	TGCGCCAGCAGCCGAGCGGCAGGGATGAACACTGAAGCTTTCTTT
TRBV6-1	many	TRBJ1-2	NA	CASRARTEGSGYTF	TGTGCCAGCAGAGCCCGGACGGAGGGGAGCGGCTACACCTTC